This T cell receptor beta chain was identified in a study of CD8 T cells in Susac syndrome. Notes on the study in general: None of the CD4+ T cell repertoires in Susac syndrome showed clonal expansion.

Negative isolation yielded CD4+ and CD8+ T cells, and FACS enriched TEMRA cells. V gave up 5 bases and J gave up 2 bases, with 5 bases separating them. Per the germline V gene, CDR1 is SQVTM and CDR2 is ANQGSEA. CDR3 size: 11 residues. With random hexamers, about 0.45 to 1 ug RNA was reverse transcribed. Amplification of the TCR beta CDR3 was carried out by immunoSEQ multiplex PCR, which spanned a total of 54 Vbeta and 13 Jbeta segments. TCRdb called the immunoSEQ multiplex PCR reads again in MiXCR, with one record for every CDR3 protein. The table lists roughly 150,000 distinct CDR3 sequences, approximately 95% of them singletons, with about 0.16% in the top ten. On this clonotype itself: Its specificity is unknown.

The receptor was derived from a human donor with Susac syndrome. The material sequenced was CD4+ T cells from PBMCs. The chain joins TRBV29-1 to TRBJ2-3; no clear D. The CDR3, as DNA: TGCAGCGTTTCTGACACAGATACGCAGTATTTT. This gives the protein CSVSDTDTQYF.